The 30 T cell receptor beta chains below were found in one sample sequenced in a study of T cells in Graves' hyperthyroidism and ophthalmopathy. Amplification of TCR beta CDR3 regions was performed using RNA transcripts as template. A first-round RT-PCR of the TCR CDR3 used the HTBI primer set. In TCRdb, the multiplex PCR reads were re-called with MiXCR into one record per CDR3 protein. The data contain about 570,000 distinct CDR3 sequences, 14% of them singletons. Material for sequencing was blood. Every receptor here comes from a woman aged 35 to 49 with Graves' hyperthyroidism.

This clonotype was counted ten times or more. The CDR3 bases are TGTGCCAGCAAAGTTTTAAGGGGTACTTCACCCCTCCACTTT. Amino acids: CASKVLRGTSPLHF. V usage is TRBV28 and J usage is TRBJ1-6; the D gene is possibly TRBD1 (5 bases). The CDR3 is made up of 14 amino acids. Trimming took 7 bases from V and 9 from J, leaving 16 bases between them. Looked up from germline, CDR1 is MDHEN and CDR2 is SYDVKM.

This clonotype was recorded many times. The CDR3 nucleotides read TGCAGTGCTAGAGAATTAGCGGGAGTCTCCTACGAGCAGTACTTC. Its protein product is CSARELAGVSYEQYF. V gene TRBV20-1 combines with J gene TRBJ2-7; 9 bases map to TRBD2. V lost 0 bases to trimming and J lost 0 bases; unmatched junction nucleotides: 3. The CDR3 totals 15 residues. Looked up from germline, CDR1 is DFQATT and CDR2 is SNEGSKA (reference sequence).

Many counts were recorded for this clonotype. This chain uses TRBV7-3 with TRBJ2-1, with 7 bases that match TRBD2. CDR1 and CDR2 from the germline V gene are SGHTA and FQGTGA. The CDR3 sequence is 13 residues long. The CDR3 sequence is CANTSGLPNEQFF. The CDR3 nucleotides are TGTGCAAACACCTCGGGACTACCCAATGAGCAGTTCTTC.

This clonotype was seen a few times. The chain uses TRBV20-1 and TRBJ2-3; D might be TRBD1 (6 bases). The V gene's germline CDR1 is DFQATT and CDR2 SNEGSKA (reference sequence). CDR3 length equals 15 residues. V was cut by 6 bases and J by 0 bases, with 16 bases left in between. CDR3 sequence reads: CSARDGQLSTDTQYF. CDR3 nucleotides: TGCAGTGCCCGGGACGGACAGCTTAGCACAGATACGCAGTATTTT.

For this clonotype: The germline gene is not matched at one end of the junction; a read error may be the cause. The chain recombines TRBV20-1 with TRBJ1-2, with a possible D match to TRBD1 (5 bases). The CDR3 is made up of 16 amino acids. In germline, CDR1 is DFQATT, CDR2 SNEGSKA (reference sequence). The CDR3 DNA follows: TGCAGTGCTGGAGACTCCCCGAACTCAAAGACAGAGCACTACACCTTC. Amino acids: CSAGDSPNSKTEHYTF.

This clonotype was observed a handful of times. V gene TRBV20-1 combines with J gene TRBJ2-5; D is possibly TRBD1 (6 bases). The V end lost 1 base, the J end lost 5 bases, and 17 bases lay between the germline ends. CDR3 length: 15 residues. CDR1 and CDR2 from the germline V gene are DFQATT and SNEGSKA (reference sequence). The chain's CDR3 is CSARAVIGGMETQYF. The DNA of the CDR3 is TGCAGTGCTAGAGCCGTGATTGGGGGCATGGAGACCCAGTACTTC.

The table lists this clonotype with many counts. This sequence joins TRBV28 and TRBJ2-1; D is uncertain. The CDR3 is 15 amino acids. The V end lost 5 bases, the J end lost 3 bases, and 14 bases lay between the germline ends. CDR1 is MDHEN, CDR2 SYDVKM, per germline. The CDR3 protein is CASSNRGTGYNEQFF. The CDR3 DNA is TGTGCCAGCAGTAATAGAGGAACCGGCTACAATGAGCAGTTCTTC.

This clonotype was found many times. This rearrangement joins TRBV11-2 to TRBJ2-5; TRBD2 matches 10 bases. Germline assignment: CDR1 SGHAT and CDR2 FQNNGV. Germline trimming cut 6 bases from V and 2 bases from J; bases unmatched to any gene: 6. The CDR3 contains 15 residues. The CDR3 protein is CASRPTSGKQETQYF. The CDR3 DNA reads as TGTGCCAGCAGACCAACTAGCGGGAAACAAGAGACCCAGTACTTC.

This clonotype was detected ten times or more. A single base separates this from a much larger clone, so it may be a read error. The DNA for the CDR3 is TGTGCCAGCATTGGGGAGAACACTGAAGCTTTCTTT. It codes for CASIGENTEAFF. This chain connects TRBV2 to TRBJ1-1; unclear D gene. The V end was cut by 7 bases, the J end by 1 base, with 7 bases between. The germline V gene has CDR1 SNHLY and CDR2 FYNNEI. This CDR3 has 12 residues.

DNA for the CDR3: TGTGCCAGCAGGATCGACAGGGGGCTCACAGATACGCAGTATTTT. Translated, it gives CASRIDRGLTDTQYF. The gene calls are TRBV6-1 and TRBJ2-3; 10 nucleotides match TRBD1. Germline V gene lookup returns CDR1 MNHNS and CDR2 SASEGT. V lost 6 bases, J lost 2 bases, and 5 bases stayed unmatched. This CDR3 is 15 amino acids long.

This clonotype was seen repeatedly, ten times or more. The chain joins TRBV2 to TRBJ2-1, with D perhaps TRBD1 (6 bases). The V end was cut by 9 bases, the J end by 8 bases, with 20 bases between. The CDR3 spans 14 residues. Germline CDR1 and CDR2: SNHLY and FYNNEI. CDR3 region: CASIYGAGAHEQFF. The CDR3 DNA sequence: TGTGCCAGTATCTATGGGGCAGGGGCGCATGAGCAGTTCTTC.

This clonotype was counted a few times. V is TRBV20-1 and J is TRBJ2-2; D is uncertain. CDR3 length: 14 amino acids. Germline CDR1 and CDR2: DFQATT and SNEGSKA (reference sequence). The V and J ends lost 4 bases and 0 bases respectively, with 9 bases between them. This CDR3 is CSAKGRPNTGELFF. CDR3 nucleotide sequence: TGCAGTGCTAAAGGCCGTCCGAACACCGGGGAGCTGTTTTTT.

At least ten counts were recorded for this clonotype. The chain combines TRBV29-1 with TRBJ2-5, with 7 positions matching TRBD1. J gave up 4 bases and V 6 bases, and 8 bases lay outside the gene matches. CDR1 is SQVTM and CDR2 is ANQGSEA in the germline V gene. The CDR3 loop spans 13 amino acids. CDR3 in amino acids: CSVSRQGPETQYF. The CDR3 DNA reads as TGCAGCGTCTCCCGACAGGGCCCAGAGACCCAGTACTTC.

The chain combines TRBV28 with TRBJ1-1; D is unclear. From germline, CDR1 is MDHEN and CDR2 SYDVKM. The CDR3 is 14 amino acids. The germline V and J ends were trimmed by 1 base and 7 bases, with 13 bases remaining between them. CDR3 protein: CASSLFDAPIEAFF. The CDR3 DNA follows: TGTGCCAGCAGTTTATTCGACGCACCGATTGAAGCTTTCTTT.

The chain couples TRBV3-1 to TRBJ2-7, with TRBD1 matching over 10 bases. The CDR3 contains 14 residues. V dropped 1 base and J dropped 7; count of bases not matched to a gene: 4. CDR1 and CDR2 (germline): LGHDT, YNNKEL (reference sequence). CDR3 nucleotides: TGTGCCAGCAGCCAAGTGGACAGGGGGGGGGAGCAGTACTTC. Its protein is CASSQVDRGGEQYF.

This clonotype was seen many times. The CDR3 sequence: CASSVASGRAKGETQYF. DNA for the CDR3: TGTGCCAGCAGTGTTGCTAGCGGGAGAGCTAAGGGAGAGACCCAGTACTTC. The chain joins TRBV2 to TRBJ2-5; 10 positions match TRBD2. V trimming: 4 bases; J trimming: 4 bases; junction bases outside the gene matches: 12. The V gene's germline CDR1 is SNHLY and CDR2 FYNNEI. The CDR3 runs 17 residues.

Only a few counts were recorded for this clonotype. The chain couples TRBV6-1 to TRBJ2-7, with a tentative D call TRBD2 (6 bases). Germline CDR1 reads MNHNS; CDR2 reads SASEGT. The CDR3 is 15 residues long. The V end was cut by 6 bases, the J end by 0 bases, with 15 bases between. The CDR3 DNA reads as TGTGCCAGCAGCCGTCGACTAGGGAGCTCCTACGAGCAGTACTTC. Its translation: CASSRRLGSSYEQYF.

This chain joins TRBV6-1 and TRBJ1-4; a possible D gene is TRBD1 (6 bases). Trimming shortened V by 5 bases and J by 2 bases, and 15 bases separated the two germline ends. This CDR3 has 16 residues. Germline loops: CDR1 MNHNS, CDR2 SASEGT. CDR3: CASSRAGVRTNEKLFF. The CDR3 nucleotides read TGTGCCAGCAGTCGCGCAGGGGTGCGCACTAATGAAAAACTGTTTTTT.

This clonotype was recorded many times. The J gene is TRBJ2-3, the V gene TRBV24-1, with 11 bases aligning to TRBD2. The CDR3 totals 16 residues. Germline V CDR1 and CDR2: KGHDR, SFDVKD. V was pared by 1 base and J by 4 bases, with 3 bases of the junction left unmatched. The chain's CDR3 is CATSDLTSGSSDTQYF. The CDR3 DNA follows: TGTGCCACCAGTGATTTAACTAGCGGGAGTTCAGATACGCAGTATTTT.

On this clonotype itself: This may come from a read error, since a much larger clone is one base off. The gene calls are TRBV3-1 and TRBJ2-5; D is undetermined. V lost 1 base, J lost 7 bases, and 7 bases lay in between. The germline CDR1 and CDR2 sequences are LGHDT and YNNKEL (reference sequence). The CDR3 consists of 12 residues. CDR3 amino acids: CASSQAVRTQYF. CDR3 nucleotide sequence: TGTGCCAGCAGCCAAGCGGTGAGGACCCAGTACTTC.

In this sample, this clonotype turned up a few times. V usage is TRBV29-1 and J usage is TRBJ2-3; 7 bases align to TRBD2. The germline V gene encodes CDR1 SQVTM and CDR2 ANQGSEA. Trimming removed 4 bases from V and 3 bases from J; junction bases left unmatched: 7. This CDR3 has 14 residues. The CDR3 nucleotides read TGCAGCGTTGTGGCTAGCGGACCAACAGATACGCAGTATTTT. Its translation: CSVVASGPTDTQYF.

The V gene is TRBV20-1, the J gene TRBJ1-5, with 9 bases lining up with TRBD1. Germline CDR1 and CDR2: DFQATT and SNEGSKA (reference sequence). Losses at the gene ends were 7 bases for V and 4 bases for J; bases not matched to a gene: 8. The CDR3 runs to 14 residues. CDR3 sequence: CSVSGQGPNQPQHF. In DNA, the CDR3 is TGCAGTGTCTCAGGACAGGGGCCTAATCAGCCCCAGCATTTT.

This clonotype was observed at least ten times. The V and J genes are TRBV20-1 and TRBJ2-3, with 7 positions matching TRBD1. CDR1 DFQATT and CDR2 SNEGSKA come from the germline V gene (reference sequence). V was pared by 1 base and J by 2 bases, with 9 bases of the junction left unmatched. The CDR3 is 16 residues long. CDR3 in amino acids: CSARVEGQLFTDTQYF. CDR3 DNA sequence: TGCAGTGCTAGAGTAGAGGGACAGCTATTCACAGATACGCAGTATTTT.

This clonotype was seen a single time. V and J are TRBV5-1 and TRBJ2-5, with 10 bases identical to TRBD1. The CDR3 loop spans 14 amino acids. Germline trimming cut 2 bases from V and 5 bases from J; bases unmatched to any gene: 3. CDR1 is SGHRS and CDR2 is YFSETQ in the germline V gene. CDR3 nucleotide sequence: TGCGCCAGCAGCTTCGGGACAGGGGTTGAGACCCAGTACTTC. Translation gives CASSFGTGVETQYF.

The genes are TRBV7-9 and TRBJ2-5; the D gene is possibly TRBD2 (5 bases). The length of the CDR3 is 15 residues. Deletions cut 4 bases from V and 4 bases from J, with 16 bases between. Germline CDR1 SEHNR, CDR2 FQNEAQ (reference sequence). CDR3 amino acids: CASSSTRMGRETQYF. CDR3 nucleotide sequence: TGTGCCAGCAGCTCAACTCGGATGGGGAGAGAGACCCAGTACTTC.

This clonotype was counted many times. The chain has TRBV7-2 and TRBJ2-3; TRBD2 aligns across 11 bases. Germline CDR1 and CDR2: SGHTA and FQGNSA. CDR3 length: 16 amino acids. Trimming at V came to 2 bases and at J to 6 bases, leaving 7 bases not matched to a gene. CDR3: CASSLIGTSGQDTQYF. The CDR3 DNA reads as TGTGCCAGCAGCTTAATCGGGACTAGCGGCCAGGATACGCAGTATTTT.

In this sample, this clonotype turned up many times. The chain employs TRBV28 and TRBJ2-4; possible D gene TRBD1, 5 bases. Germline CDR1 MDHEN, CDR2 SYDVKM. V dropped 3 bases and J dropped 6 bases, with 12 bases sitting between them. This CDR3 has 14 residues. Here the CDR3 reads CASSFGAGGNIQYF. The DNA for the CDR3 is TGTGCCAGCAGTTTTGGGGCAGGTGGAAACATTCAGTACTTC.

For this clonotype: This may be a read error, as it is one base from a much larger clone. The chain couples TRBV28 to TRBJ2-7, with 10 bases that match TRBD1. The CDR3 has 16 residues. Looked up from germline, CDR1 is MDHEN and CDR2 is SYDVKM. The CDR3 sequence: CAGRLTGTGAGYEQYF. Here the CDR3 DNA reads TGTGCCGGCAGGCTTACGGGGACAGGGGCAGGGTACGAGCAGTACTTC.

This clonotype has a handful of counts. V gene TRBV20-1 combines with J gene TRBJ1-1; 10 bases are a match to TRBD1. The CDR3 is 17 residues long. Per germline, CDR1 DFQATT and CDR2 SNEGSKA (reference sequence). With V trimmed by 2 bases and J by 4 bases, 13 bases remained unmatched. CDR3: CSARPRQGAMLGTEAFF. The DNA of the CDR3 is TGCAGTGCTAGACCTAGACAGGGGGCTATGTTGGGCACTGAAGCTTTCTTT.

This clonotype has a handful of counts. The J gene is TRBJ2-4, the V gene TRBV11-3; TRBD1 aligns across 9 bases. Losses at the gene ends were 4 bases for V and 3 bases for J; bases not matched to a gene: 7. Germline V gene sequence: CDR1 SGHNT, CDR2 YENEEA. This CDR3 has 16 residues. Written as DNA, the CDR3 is TGTGCCAGCAGCTCCGGGACAGGGAATGTCAAAAACATTCAGTACTTC. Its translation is CASSSGTGNVKNIQYF.